The T cell receptor (beta chain) described here comes from a study of cytotoxic CD8 clonotypes in ibrutinib-treated CLL. CDR1 is MNHNY, CDR2 SVGAGI, per germline (reference sequence). The CDR3 contains 13 residues. V gave up 8 bases and J gave up 5 bases; unmatched junction bases: 6. Here immunoSEQ multiplex PCR was the method, and the copy in TCRdb shows in-frame clones only, minus some. The profile covers roughly 70,000 clones, with over 75% appearing a single time and around 3.1% taken by the ten largest. V is TRBV6-6 and J is TRBJ2-1; 7 bases match TRBD2. The sample was PBMCs, taken after 12 months of ibrutinib treatment. This clonotype originated in a human donor with chronic lymphocytic leukemia. In DNA, the CDR3 is TGTGCCAGCCTAGGCGGGAGAAACAATGAGCAGTTCTTC. The encoded protein is CASLGGRNNEQFF.